The 9 T cell receptor beta chains below all came from one sample that was sequenced in a study of T-cell reconstitution after alpha-beta-depleted transplantation in children. Library preparation (for TCRbeta) was performed with unique molecular identifiers. One entry per CDR3 protein, called by TCRdb with MiXCR from the PCR reads. The sample carries fewer than 550,000 distinct CDR3 sequences, more than 9% recorded once. The source material was PBMCs, sampled before TCRalphabeta/CD19-depleted stem cell transplant. Receptor source: a child younger than 10 with inherited bone marrow failure, due to receive a stem cell transplant.

This clonotype was picked up a small number of times. The chain has TRBV11-2 and TRBJ2-1, with TRBD2 matching over 8 bases. With 0 bases clipped from V and 5 bases from J, the junction kept 12 bases outside the gene matches. The CDR3 contains 18 residues. From germline, CDR1 is SGHAT and CDR2 FQNNGV. The CDR3 coding sequence is TGTGCCAGCAGCTTAGAGCAGTACTGGGGACTAGGAGACAATGAGCAGTTCTTC. Translated: CASSLEQYWGLGDNEQFF.

This clonotype was counted at least ten times. The J gene is TRBJ2-3, the V gene TRBV15; the D gene is possibly TRBD2 (5 bases). V lost 0 bases and J lost 14, with 15 bases in between. This CDR3 is built from 13 residues. Per germline, CDR1 LNHNV and CDR2 YYDKDF (reference sequence). DNA for the CDR3: TGTGCCACCAGCAGAGATCCCACGGGGTCGACGTATTTT. It specifies CATSRDPTGSTYF.

This clonotype has a handful of counts. This chain uses TRBV12-3 or TRBV12-4 with TRBJ2-7; TRBD1 matches at 7 bases. CDR3 size: 15 residues. The V and J ends lost 4 bases and 2 bases, in that order; junction bases with no gene match: 8. DNA of the CDR3: TGTGCCAGCAGTTCACTTAGACAGGGCGCCTACGAGCAGTACTTC. Its protein product is CASSSLRQGAYEQYF.

This clonotype was recorded many times. J is TRBJ1-6 and V is TRBV6-2 or TRBV6-3; no firm D call. CDR1 and CDR2 (germline): MNHEY, SVGEGT. V lost 8 bases, J lost 7 bases, and 15 bases lay in between. This CDR3 is built from 14 residues. The CDR3 DNA is TGTGCCAGCGGATCAGACCAGATGAATTCACCCCTCCACTTT. Amino acids: CASGSDQMNSPLHF.

The chain couples TRBV27 to TRBJ1-1; the match to TRBD1 covers 9 bases. Germline CDR1 and CDR2: MNHEY and SMNVEV (reference sequence). This CDR3 has 16 amino acids. The V segment lost 5 bases and the J segment 0 bases; nucleotides outside the gene matches: 7. The CDR3: CASSHRDRDLNTEAFF. The CDR3 DNA is TGTGCCAGCAGTCATAGGGACAGGGATTTGAACACTGAAGCTTTCTTT.

The chain couples TRBV19 to TRBJ1-5; 8 bases map to TRBD1. The ends lost 6 bases at V and 6 bases at J; junction bases unmatched: 1. The CDR3 is 12 amino acids. Germline V gene sequence: CDR1 LNHDA, CDR2 SQIVND (reference sequence). CDR3 DNA sequence: TGTGCCAGTAGGACAGGGGCTCAGCCCCAGCATTTT. It specifies CASRTGAQPQHF.

This clonotype was seen repeatedly, ten times or more. V usage is TRBV13 and J usage is TRBJ2-7; a weak D match, TRBD2 (6 bases). CDR3 length equals 16 residues. V gave up 0 bases and J gave up 3 bases, with 15 bases separating them. From germline, CDR1 is PRHDT and CDR2 FYEKMQ (reference sequence). The CDR3 nucleotides are TGTGCCAGCAGCTTAGGATTCGGGGGTGGGAACTACGAGCAGTACTTC. Translation gives CASSLGFGGGNYEQYF.

This clonotype has a count of ten or more. The chain has TRBV20-1 and TRBJ1-1; a possible D gene is TRBD1 (6 bases). CDR3 length: 16 residues. V was clipped by 1 base and J by 4 bases, with 19 bases between them. Germline assignment: CDR1 DFQATT and CDR2 SNEGSKA (reference sequence). CDR3 amino acids: CSARAGNQGGVTEAFF. The CDR3 DNA reads TGCAGTGCTAGAGCCGGCAATCAAGGGGGAGTCACTGAAGCTTTCTTT.

This clonotype occurred many times. CDR3 residues: CASSVRVGGTEAFF. CDR3 coding DNA: TGTGCCAGCAGTGTCAGGGTTGGTGGCACTGAAGCTTTCTTT. This rearrangement joins TRBV12-3 or TRBV12-4 to TRBJ1-1; perhaps TRBD1 as D (5 bases). The CDR3 totals 14 residues. V lost 5 bases and J 4 bases, leaving 14 bases between the germline ends.